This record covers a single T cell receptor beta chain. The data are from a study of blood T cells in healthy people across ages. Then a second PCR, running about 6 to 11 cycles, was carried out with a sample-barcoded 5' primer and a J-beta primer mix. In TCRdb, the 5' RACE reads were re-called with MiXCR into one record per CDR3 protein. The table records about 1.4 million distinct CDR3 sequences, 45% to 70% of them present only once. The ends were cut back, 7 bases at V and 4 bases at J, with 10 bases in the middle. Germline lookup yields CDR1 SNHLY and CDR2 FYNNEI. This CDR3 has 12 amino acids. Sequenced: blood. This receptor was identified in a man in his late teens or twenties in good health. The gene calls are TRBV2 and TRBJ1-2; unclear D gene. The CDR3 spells CASIGPGYGYTF. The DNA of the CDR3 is TGTGCCAGCATCGGGCCAGGCTATGGCTACACCTTC.